These T cell receptor beta chains were read from a single sample in a study of beta chain features in type 1 diabetes. TCRdb keeps only in-frame clones here, not all; method: immunoSEQ multiplex PCR. The table shows about 450,000 clones, with 11% occurring only once. Sequenced: naive CD4+ T cells from blood. These receptors all come from a woman aged 18-35 years in good health. CDR3s include the opening cysteine and the closing phenylalanine or tryptophan. A D gene is named only where the DNA matches it firmly. Clone sizes are given selectively: once, few, many, or a class where the clone is expanded.

clone_size	d_call	v_call	j_call	cdr3_nt	cdr3_aa
few	.	TRBV28	TRBJ2-1	TGTGCCAGCAGCTTAACTCGGACAGGGAGGGATGAGCAGTTCTTC	CASSLTRTGRDEQFF
.	.	TRBV5-1	TRBJ2-5	TGCGCCAGCAGCTTATGGGACGGCCAAGAGACCCAGTACTTC	CASSLWDGQETQYF
.	.	TRBV18	TRBJ2-1	TGTGCCAGCTCACCAGCGGAGTCCCACAATGAGCAGTTCTTC	CASSPAESHNEQFF
.	TRBD1	TRBV30	TRBJ2-7	TGTGCCTGGAGTGTAGGTCAGGGGGCCTACGAGCAGTACTTC	CAWSVGQGAYEQYF
few	.	TRBV6-6	TRBJ2-7	TGTGCCAGCAGTTCTTATCTCGAGCAGTACTTC	CASSSYLEQYF
.	TRBD1	TRBV29-1	TRBJ2-5	TGCAGCGTTGAAGAACGGACAGGGAAGGGGCGGCAAGAGACCCAGTACTTC	CSVEERTGKGRQETQYF
few	.	TRBV9	TRBJ2-3	TGTGCCAGCAGCCCCTGGGAGAATACGCAGTATTTT	CASSPWENTQYF
.	TRBD2	TRBV27	TRBJ2-1	TGTGCCAGCAGCATACAACAACTAGCGGGGTACAATGAGCAGTTCTTC	CASSIQQLAGYNEQFF
.	.	TRBV13	TRBJ2-3	TGTGCCAGCATGAGAAGGTTTTTCGGCACAGATACGCAGTATTTT	CASMRRFFGTDTQYF
few	.	TRBV5-1	TRBJ1-1	TGCGCCAGCAGCTTGGAGGGCGGAACTTTCTTT	CASSLEGGTFF
few	.	TRBV11-1	TRBJ2-4	TGTGCCAGCAGCCCAGGACAGCTAGCCAAAAACATTCAGTACTTC	CASSPGQLAKNIQYF
.	.	TRBV11-2	TRBJ2-4	TGTGCCAGCAGCCTAGGACAGATCCTAGCCAAAAACATTCAGTACTTC	CASSLGQILAKNIQYF
.	TRBD1	TRBV6-1	TRBJ1-5	TGTGCCAGCAGTGAGTCCGGACAGGCCAATCAGCCCCAGCATTTT	CASSESGQANQPQHF
few	TRBD1	TRBV5-6	TRBJ1-6	TGTGCCAGCAGCTTGGCCGGGGACAGGGGCCGCCTCCACTTT	CASSLAGDRGRLHF
few	TRBD1	TRBV7-3	TRBJ1-1	TGTGCCAGCAGCTTTGACAGGGGAAGCACTGAAGCTTTCTTT	CASSFDRGSTEAFF
many	.	TRBV29-1	TRBJ1-2	TGCAGCGTTGAAAAGGGCGACTATGGCTACACCTTC	CSVEKGDYGYTF
once	TRBD2	TRBV7-8	TRBJ2-1	TGTGCCACTAAGGTGCGGGAGGGTCTTTACAATGAGCAGTTCTTC	CATKVREGLYNEQFF
.	.	TRBV2	TRBJ2-3	TGTGCCAGCAGTGTTCGGGCAGATACGCAGTATTTT	CASSVRADTQYF
.	.	TRBV11-3	TRBJ2-5	TGTGCCAGTTCCCCAGGCGGAGCAGAGACCCAGTACTTC	CASSPGGAETQYF
.	.	TRBV7-9	TRBJ2-1	TGTGCCAGCAGCTTAAAACGAGGTCCGGCGAATGAGCAGTTCTTC	CASSLKRGPANEQFF
.	.	TRBV18	TRBJ2-1	TGTGCCAGCTCACCAAAGCTTGCCTACAATGAGCAGTTCTTC	CASSPKLAYNEQFF
few	TRBD2	TRBV7-9	TRBJ2-7	TGTGCCAGCAGCTTACATCTAGCGGGAGGGACCTACGAGCAGTACTTC	CASSLHLAGGTYEQYF
.	.	TRBV4-2	TRBJ2-2	TGTGCCAGCAGCCGAACAGTTACCGGGGAGCTGTTTTTT	CASSRTVTGELFF
.	.	TRBV7-2	TRBJ2-7	TGTGCCAGCAGCTTTGGGGTCGGTGAGCAGTACTTC	CASSFGVGEQYF
.	.	TRBV7-2	TRBJ2-1	TGTGCCAGCAGCTTAGCGGGGGTGGATTACAATGAGCAGTTCTTC	CASSLAGVDYNEQFF
.	.	TRBV19	TRBJ2-2	TGTGCCAGTAGTATGATTTGGGATCCCTACACCGGGGAGCTGTTTTTT	CASSMIWDPYTGELFF
few	.	TRBV29-1	TRBJ1-1	TGCAGCGTTGCATGGGTAGGCGGCACTGAAGCTTTCTTT	CSVAWVGGTEAFF
.	.	TRBV18	TRBJ1-1	TGTGCCAGCTCACCCCAGGGGATCACTGAAGCTTTCTTT	CASSPQGITEAFF
few	TRBD1	TRBV11-1	TRBJ2-7	TGTGCCAGCAGCTTCGGAGACAGGGACGAGCAGTACTTC	CASSFGDRDEQYF
few	.	TRBV4-3	TRBJ1-2	TGCGCCAGCAGAGACAGGTTGTATGGCTACACCTTC	CASRDRLYGYTF
.	.	TRBV5-1	TRBJ1-6	TGCGCCAGCAGCGCGGACCTCCTTTGGACGAATTCACCCCTCCACTTT	CASSADLLWTNSPLHF
few	TRBD1	TRBV7-9	TRBJ2-1	TGTGCCAGCAGCGGTAACTCGGGACAGAAACAGTTCTTC	CASSGNSGQKQFF